A selection of T cell receptor beta chains follows, all from one sample in a study of shared clonotypes between healthy human individuals. This table comes from immunoSEQ multiplex PCR, and its TCRdb copy is limited to in-frame clones, with some not included. The table lists hundreds of thousands of clones, about 96% of them singletons, with about 0.064% in the top ten. The sample consisted of naive CD4+ T cells sorted from blood. The receptor set was obtained from a woman aged 25 to 39 in good health. Both conserved end residues are part of each CDR3. D genes are given only for firm matches.

v_call	j_call	d_call	cdr3_length	cdr3_nt	cdr3_aa
TRBV11-2	TRBJ2-1	.	15	TGTGCCAGCAGCTGGGGGACACCATCCTACAATGAGCAGTTCTTC	CASSWGTPSYNEQFF
TRBV19	TRBJ2-7	.	15	TGTGCCAGTAGTGCCCGTTGGGGCAACGCCTACGAGCAGTACTTC	CASSARWGNAYEQYF
TRBV9	TRBJ2-7	TRBD2	16	TGTGCCAGCAGCCCACGACCGGGACTAGAATTCTACGAGCAGTACTTC	CASSPRPGLEFYEQYF
TRBV11-3	TRBJ1-6	.	13	TGTGCCAGCAGCCGGACTAATAATTCACCCCTCCACTTT	CASSRTNNSPLHF
TRBV5-4	TRBJ1-6	.	14	TGTGCCAGCAGCTTGCCCGGGAATAATTCACCCCTCCACTTT	CASSLPGNNSPLHF
TRBV18	TRBJ2-1	TRBD2	14	TGTGCCAGCTCCCCGGGACTAGCAAACAATGAGCAGTTCTTC	CASSPGLANNEQFF
TRBV5-1	TRBJ2-6	.	13	TGCGCCAGCAGCACCGCTGGGGCCAACGTCCTGACTTTC	CASSTAGANVLTF
TRBV5-1	TRBJ2-5	.	18	TGCGCCAGCAGCCTTCCGAAGACTGGGGCAGGGGTTCGGGAGACCCAGTACTTC	CASSLPKTGAGVRETQYF
TRBV10-3	TRBJ1-5	TRBD1	15	TGTGCCATCAGCCGGGGGACAGGGGGTGATCAGCCCCAGCATTTT	CAISRGTGGDQPQHF
TRBV6-4	TRBJ2-2	.	17	TGTGCCAGCAGTTTAACAAAGGGACACACGAACACCGGGGAGCTGTTTTTT	CASSLTKGHTNTGELFF
TRBV20-1	TRBJ1-1	.	11	TGCAGTGCTATAAGGACAACTGAAGCTTTCTTT	CSAIRTTEAFF
TRBV28	TRBJ1-5	.	13	TGTGCCAGCAGTTGGACACTTAATCAGCCCCAGCATTTT	CASSWTLNQPQHF
TRBV5-1	TRBJ1-3	.	14	TGCGCCAGCAGCCCCGGTGGATCTGGAAACACCATATATTTT	CASSPGGSGNTIYF
TRBV6-1	TRBJ1-5	.	14	TGTGCCAGCAGCGGGGACGGGGCGGGACAGCCCCAGCATTTT	CASSGDGAGQPQHF
TRBV7-9	TRBJ2-7	TRBD1	14	TGTGCCAGCAGCAACGGACAGGGATCTCGCGAGCAGTACTTC	CASSNGQGSREQYF
TRBV27	TRBJ2-5	.	14	TGTGCCAGCAGTTCCCGACGGGTTATGGAGACCCAGTACTTC	CASSSRRVMETQYF
TRBV19	TRBJ1-5	TRBD1	19	TGTGCCAGTATAGTGCTGGGACAGGGGGGTTGGAATAGCAATCAGCCCCAGCATTTT	CASIVLGQGGWNSNQPQHF
TRBV7-9	TRBJ2-3	.	12	TGTGCCAGCAGCTCCGGGGACCATACGCAGTATTTT	CASSSGDHTQYF
TRBV2	TRBJ2-7	TRBD1	14	TGTGCCAGCAGTGCGGACAGGCCGGCCTACGAGCAGTACTTC	CASSADRPAYEQYF
TRBV18	TRBJ2-7	.	15	TGTGCCAGCTCACCTGTGGCAGGAGCATCCTACGAGCAGTACTTC	CASSPVAGASYEQYF
TRBV5-1	TRBJ2-4	TRBD1	16	TGCGCCAGCAGCTTAACAGGGGGCGAGGTCAAAAACATTCAGTACTTC	CASSLTGGEVKNIQYF
TRBV5-6	TRBJ2-5	TRBD1	15	TGTGCCAGCAGCCCTGACAGGGTTGGTTTTGCGACCCAGTACTTC	CASSPDRVGFATQYF
TRBV6-1	TRBJ2-1	.	15	TGTGCCAGCAGTGAACGGCGTGGCCCTAGCAATGAGCAGTTCTTC	CASSERRGPSNEQFF
TRBV5-1	TRBJ1-1	TRBD1	12	TGCGCCAGCAGCCTACAGGGGCCTGAAGCTTTCTTT	CASSLQGPEAFF